The 7 T cell receptor beta chains below were found in one sample sequenced in a study of B cell selection in AIRE deficiency. CD4+CD127+ cells were sorted as the conventional CD4 T cells. Sequencing used immunoSEQ multiplex PCR; TCRdb keeps in-frame clones, though not all of them. The sample carries 20,000 to 25,000 clones, 95% to 98% recorded once. The sample was conventional CD4+ T cells sorted from PBMCs. The receptor set was obtained from a human donor with AIRE deficiency.

The CDR3 spells CASSLIAGEPYEQYF. The DNA of the CDR3 is TGTGCCAGCAGCTTAATAGCGGGAGAGCCCTACGAGCAGTACTTC. J is TRBJ2-7 and V is TRBV7-2, with 9 bases fitting TRBD2. V lost 2 bases to trimming and J lost 2 bases; unmatched junction nucleotides: 4. Germline V gene data show CDR1 as SGHTA and CDR2 as FQGNSA. CDR3 size: 15 residues.

The gene calls are TRBV28 and TRBJ2-2; D gene unclear. CDR3 length equals 11 residues. V was shortened by 4 bases and J by 8 bases, with 5 bases between the two germline ends. CDR1 is MDHEN, CDR2 SYDVKM, per germline. This chain's CDR3 is CASSSSGELFF. The CDR3 DNA sequence: TGTGCCAGCAGTTCCTCGGGGGAGCTGTTTTTT.

The CDR3 loop is CASSTDRLRPEAFF. CDR3 nucleotide sequence: TGTGCCAGTAGTACCGATCGCCTAAGGCCTGAAGCTTTCTTT. The rearrangement uses TRBV19 and TRBJ1-1, with unresolved D. V was cut by 4 bases and J by 6 bases, with 15 bases left in between. The CDR3 contains 14 residues. Looked up from germline, CDR1 is LNHDA and CDR2 is SQIVND (reference sequence).

The chain combines TRBV30 with TRBJ1-1; D uncertain. Germline V gene lookup returns CDR1 GTSNPN and CDR2 SVGIG (reference sequence). The CDR3 loop spans 17 amino acids. V was trimmed by 6 bases and J by 2 bases, leaving 25 bases between them. This CDR3 is CACQFGKIPKRNTEAFF. CDR3 nucleotide sequence: TGTGCCTGCCAATTTGGGAAGATTCCGAAGAGAAACACTGAAGCTTTCTTT.

The chain uses TRBV7-8 and TRBJ1-2, with 7 nucleotides matching TRBD1. The V segment lost 5 bases and the J segment 3 bases; nucleotides outside the gene matches: 6. The CDR3 sequence is 14 residues long. The germline V gene encodes CDR1 SGHVS and CDR2 FQNEAQ. The CDR3 bases are TGTGCCAGCAGCCTAAACAGGGGTGACTATGGCTACACCTTC. Protein: CASSLNRGDYGYTF.

This clone was seen a single time. The CDR3 sequence: CASRLAGFWRAGNTIYF. CDR3 nucleotides: TGTGCAAGTCGCTTAGCCGGTTTTTGGCGAGCTGGAAACACCATATATTTT. The genes are TRBV12-2 and TRBJ1-3. TRBV12-2 is recorded as a pseudogene. The CDR3 length is 17 residues.

The CDR3 reads CASSPSPGLAGGFYEQYF. In nucleotides, the CDR3 is TGTGCCAGCAGCCCATCACCGGGACTAGCGGGAGGTTTCTACGAGCAGTACTTC. This sequence joins TRBV11-1 and TRBJ2-5, with 15 bases identical to TRBD2. The DNA matches TRBJ2-7 better at its end, which makes the J call doubtful. CDR3 length: 18 amino acids. Germline CDR1 and CDR2: SGHAT and FQDESV (reference sequence).